The 8 T cell receptor beta chains reported below all come from one sample, sequenced in a study of T cell changes during pregnancy in multiple sclerosis. The data were produced by immunoSEQ multiplex PCR, yet TCRdb's version contains in-frame clones alone and is incomplete. This sample has 51,000 or so clones, with approximately 93% found just once. The material sequenced was peripheral blood, taken in the second trimester of pregnancy. These TCRs come from a female donor with multiple sclerosis, enrolled in a pregnancy study.

The chain uses TRBV6-1 and TRBJ2-7; TRBD2 agrees at 9 bases. The germline CDR1 and CDR2 sequences are MNHNS and SASEGT. With V trimmed by 1 base and J by 2 bases, 3 bases remained unmatched. CDR3 length equals 15 residues. The CDR3 DNA reads TGTGCCAGCAGTGAAGGACTAGCGGAGACCTACGAGCAGTACTTC. It encodes CASSEGLAETYEQYF.

V usage is TRBV29-1 and J usage is TRBJ2-7; 7 bases fit TRBD2. This CDR3 region has 13 residues. The V gene end was trimmed by 5 bases and the J gene end by 6 bases; junction bases not matched to a gene: 10. The V gene's germline CDR1 is SQVTM and CDR2 ANQGSEA. CDR3: CSVSWGGTGEQYF. DNA of the CDR3: TGCAGCGTTAGTTGGGGGGGTACGGGCGAGCAGTACTTC.

This chain links TRBV28 with TRBJ1-4, with 8 nucleotides matching TRBD1. Per the germline V gene, CDR1 is MDHEN and CDR2 is SYDVKM. The CDR3 has 16 residues. V shed 2 bases and J 12 bases; nucleotides not matched to a gene: 14. The CDR3 reads CASSLAQGAGPGELFF. The DNA for the CDR3 is TGTGCCAGCAGTTTAGCCCAGGGGGCTGGCCCTGGGGAACTGTTTTTT. The full variable domain, with the rest looked up from reference TRBV28 and TRBJ1-4, is DVKVTQSSRYLVKRTGEKVFLECVQDMDHENMFWYRQDPGLGLRLIYFSYDVKMKEKGDIPEGYSVSREKKERFSLILESASTNQTSMYLCASSLAQGAGPGELFFGSGTQLSVL.

The V and J genes are TRBV7-2 and TRBJ2-7, with TRBD2 matching over 8 bases. This CDR3 has 14 amino acids. The junction had 6 bases not matched to a gene; V was cut back by 5 bases and J by 3 bases. Germline CDR1 reads SGHTA; CDR2 reads FQGNSA. As DNA, the CDR3 is TGTGCCAGCAGCCATTATAGCGGGAACTACGAGCAGTACTTC. Protein: CASSHYSGNYEQYF.

This clone has a single count. V gene TRBV27 combines with J gene TRBJ1-5; 9 nucleotides match TRBD1. The junction had 11 bases not matched to a gene; V was cut back by 8 bases and J by 3 bases. The length of the CDR3 is 16 residues. Germline-derived CDR1 and CDR2 are MNHEY and SMNVEV (reference sequence). The CDR3: CASQTSGQGYNQPQHF. The CDR3 nucleotides read TGTGCCAGCCAAACTTCGGGACAGGGATACAATCAGCCCCAGCATTTT.

The CDR3 here is CASRPLGGYSAHSGNTIYF. DNA of the CDR3: TGTGCCAGCAGACCCCTCGGGGGGTACTCCGCTCACTCTGGAAACACCATATATTTT. The chain combines TRBV27 with TRBJ1-3; TRBD1 might be the D (5 bases). In germline, CDR1 is MNHEY, CDR2 SMNVEV (reference sequence). The length of the CDR3 is 19 residues. The V end was cut by 6 bases, the J end by 0 bases, with 24 bases between.

The chain has TRBV18 and TRBJ1-1, with 7 bases fitting TRBD1. Per the germline V gene, CDR1 is KGHSH and CDR2 is LQKENI. The CDR3 loop spans 15 amino acids. The V and J ends lost 1 base and 1 base, in that order; junction bases with no gene match: 3. DNA of the CDR3: TGTGCCAGCTCACCACTTCGGGACAGGAACACTGAAGCTTTCTTT. Amino acid sequence: CASSPLRDRNTEAFF.

This rearrangement joins TRBV7-4 to TRBJ1-4; D not certain. CDR3 size: 13 residues. Germline values: CDR1 SGHVT, CDR2 SQSDAQ. V was pared by 1 base and J by 10 bases, with 10 bases between. The CDR3: CASSLERIGKLFF. The DNA for the CDR3 is TGTGCCAGCAGCTTAGAGCGGATTGGAAAACTGTTTTTT.